The 21 T cell receptor beta chains below were found in one sample sequenced in a study of technical replicates of blood from a few donors. The assay was immunoSEQ multiplex PCR, and TCRdb's table has in-frame clones only and misses some. The sample yields about 72,000 clones, 95% to 96% seen once. Sequenced input: T cells isolated from PBMCs. The receptors come from a human donor in good health.

The chain combines TRBV9 with TRBJ2-5, with 9 positions matching TRBD1. Trimming at V came to 2 bases and at J to 4 bases, leaving 15 bases not matched to a gene. Germline V gene lookup returns CDR1 SGDLS and CDR2 YYNGEE. The CDR3 has 18 amino acids. The CDR3 nucleotides are TGTGCCAGCAGCGTGGAGGGACAGGGCTCTTTAACCGGAGAGACCCAGTACTTC. Translation gives CASSVEGQGSLTGETQYF.

This chain links TRBV6-5 with TRBJ1-5; D is perhaps TRBD1 (6 bases). The CDR3 is made up of 14 amino acids. CDR1 MNHEY and CDR2 SVGAGI come from the germline V gene. Trimming removed 4 bases from V and 6 bases from J, with 13 bases in between. The CDR3 DNA reads as TGTGCCAGCAGTTCGGGGGGCATAGGTCAGCCCCAGCATTTT. This translates into CASSSGGIGQPQHF.

Written as DNA, the CDR3 is TGCGCCAGCAGCCAAGACTCAGGGGTAGGAGAGACCCAGTACTTC. It specifies CASSQDSGVGETQYF. This chain uses TRBV4-1 with TRBJ2-5; tentatively, D is TRBD1 (6 bases). The CDR3 covers 15 residues. V was cut by 0 bases and J by 4 bases, with 12 bases left in between. Germline V gene lookup returns CDR1 MGHRA and CDR2 YSYEKL.

V is TRBV30 and J is TRBJ1-1; no reliable D call. The V end was cut by 0 bases, the J end by 3 bases, with 8 bases between. In germline, CDR1 is GTSNPN, CDR2 SVGIG (reference sequence). This CDR3 contains 13 residues. The CDR3 protein is CAWSVQLDTEAFF. The CDR3 nucleotides are TGTGCCTGGAGTGTACAGTTAGACACTGAAGCTTTCTTT.

This chain uses TRBV10-3 with TRBJ2-5; 10 nucleotides agree with TRBD2. V shed 4 bases and J 5 bases; nucleotides not matched to a gene: 7. There are 15 residues in the CDR3. The germline V gene has CDR1 ENHRY and CDR2 SYGVKD. The DNA of the CDR3 is TGTGCCATCAGTGGGGCTTCTAGCGGGAGCGAGACCCAGTACTTC. Encoded protein: CAISGASSGSETQYF.

This sequence joins TRBV5-1 and TRBJ1-5; D is perhaps TRBD1 (5 bases). V shed 2 bases and J shed 6 bases, with 15 bases lying between them. CDR3 length: 15 residues. Germline V gene sequence: CDR1 SGHRS, CDR2 YFSETQ. The CDR3 DNA reads as TGCGCCAGCAGCTTAGAAGGGGCGCAGAGTCAGCCCCAGCATTTT. Translating gives CASSLEGAQSQPQHF.

V is TRBV2 and J is TRBJ2-1, with TRBD2 matching 10 bases. Germline assignment: CDR1 SNHLY and CDR2 FYNNEI. The CDR3 sequence is 15 residues long. The ends lost 6 bases at V and 3 bases at J; junction bases unmatched: 5. As DNA, the CDR3 is TGTGCCAGCAGCCCCACTAGCGGGGTCTACAATGAGCAGTTCTTC. It codes for CASSPTSGVYNEQFF.

V is TRBV30 and J is TRBJ1-1, with D possibly TRBD1 on 5 matching bases. CDR1 and CDR2 (germline): GTSNPN, SVGIG (reference sequence). Between the trimmed V and J ends, which lost 0 bases and 8 bases, there was a span of 19 bases. The CDR3 runs to 15 residues. The CDR3 loop is CAWSVRWRGLLEAFF. CDR3 coding DNA: TGTGCCTGGAGTGTACGATGGAGGGGCCTCCTAGAAGCTTTCTTT.

The chain couples TRBV6-5 to TRBJ2-7; 7 bases line up with TRBD1. Germline V gene lookup returns CDR1 MNHEY and CDR2 SVGAGI. This CDR3 has 15 amino acids. Trimming at V came to 7 bases and at J to 3 bases, leaving 12 bases not matched to a gene. CDR3 sequence reads: CASKTGTVALYEQYF. Here the CDR3 DNA reads TGTGCCAGCAAGACCGGGACAGTAGCTCTCTACGAGCAGTACTTC.

The chain uses TRBV5-4 and TRBJ2-2; TRBD1 might be the D (6 bases). Germline lookup yields CDR1 SGHNT and CDR2 YYREEE (reference sequence). The CDR3 consists of 14 residues. V gave up 6 bases and J gave up 6 bases, with 15 bases separating them. CDR3 in DNA: TGTGCCAGCACCCTGAATACAGGGTCCGGGGAGCTGTTTTTT. This codes for CASTLNTGSGELFF.

CDR3 protein: CASSPLKGDRGIISRGYTF. For the CDR3, the DNA is TGCGCCAGCAGCCCCCTCAAGGGAGATCGCGGGATCATTTCGAGGGGCTACACCTTC. The rearrangement links TRBV4-1 to TRBJ1-2; D is ambiguous. V was clipped by 4 bases and J by 8 bases, with 32 bases between them. The germline CDR1 and CDR2 sequences are MGHRA and YSYEKL. The CDR3 sequence is 19 residues long.

The V call is TRBV10-3, the J call TRBJ2-7; TRBD2 is a possible D gene (5 bases). Trimming removed 6 bases from V and 2 bases from J, with 11 bases in between. Germline V CDR1 and CDR2: ENHRY, SYGVKD. This CDR3 is 13 amino acids long. In DNA, the CDR3 is TGTGCCATCAGGGCTAGCCGAACCTACGAGCAGTACTTC. This translates into CAIRASRTYEQYF.

V usage is TRBV4-1 and J usage is TRBJ2-7; a possible D gene is TRBD1 (7 bases). There are 14 residues in the CDR3. V lost 7 bases, J lost 3 bases, and 16 bases lay in between. CDR1 and CDR2 (germline): MGHRA, YSYEKL. The CDR3 sequence is CASTPAGGSYEQYF. The CDR3 nucleotides are TGCGCCAGCACCCCCGCAGGGGGGAGCTACGAGCAGTACTTC.

The chain carries TRBV7-2 and TRBJ2-7; a possible D gene is TRBD2 (6 bases). CDR1 and CDR2 (germline): SGHTA, FQGNSA. Between the trimmed V and J ends, which lost 4 bases and 1 base, there was a span of 14 bases. This CDR3 is built from 15 residues. The CDR3 here is CASSSGDQPSYEQYF. CDR3 DNA sequence: TGTGCCAGCAGCTCGGGAGACCAGCCTTCCTACGAGCAGTACTTC.

The rearrangement joins TRBV7-8 to TRBJ2-7; D might be TRBD1 (6 bases). The V end was cut by 5 bases, the J end by 2 bases, with 19 bases between. Germline lookup yields CDR1 SGHVS and CDR2 FQNEAQ. The CDR3 extends over 16 amino acids. The CDR3 DNA is TGTGCCAGCAGCAGCCACACAGGGCTTGGAACCTACGAGCAGTACTTC. Translated, it gives CASSSHTGLGTYEQYF.

The rearrangement links TRBV19 to TRBJ1-2, with 9 nucleotides matching TRBD1. Germline CDR1 reads LNHDA; CDR2 reads SQIVND (reference sequence). The J segment lost 5 bases and the V segment lost 3 bases, leaving 16 bases of the junction unmatched. This CDR3 is 18 amino acids long. The chain's CDR3 is CASSIPQSRTGAVYGYTF. The CDR3 DNA reads as TGTGCCAGTAGTATCCCTCAATCCAGGACAGGGGCGGTTTATGGCTACACCTTC.

The chain joins TRBV5-1 to TRBJ2-1, with TRBD2 matching 10 bases. This CDR3 comprises 15 residues. The germline CDR1 and CDR2 sequences are SGHRS and YFSETQ. Losses at the gene ends were 6 bases for V and 8 bases for J; bases not matched to a gene: 11. CDR3 region: CASTKSGGALYEQFF. The CDR3 region has the DNA TGCGCCAGCACAAAGAGCGGGGGGGCACTCTATGAGCAGTTCTTC. Variable domain in full (rest from reference TRBV5-1 and TRBJ2-1): KAGVTQTPRYLIKTRGQQVTLSCSPISGHRSVSWYQQTPGQGLQFLFEYFSETQRNKGNFPGRFSGRQFSNSRSEMNVSTLELGDSALYLCASTKSGGALYEQFFGPGTRLTVL.

The chain couples TRBV2 to TRBJ2-2; 11 positions match TRBD1. CDR1 is SNHLY, CDR2 FYNNEI, per germline. The V and J ends lost 6 bases and 4 bases, in that order; junction bases with no gene match: 4. This CDR3 spans 15 amino acids. The CDR3 loop reads CASSQDRGRTGELFF. The CDR3 bases are TGTGCCAGCAGCCAGGACAGGGGGCGCACCGGGGAGCTGTTTTTT.

The V call is TRBV5-4, the J call TRBJ1-1, with TRBD1 as a possible D gene (6 bases). Germline CDR1 reads SGHNT; CDR2 reads YYREEE (reference sequence). V was cut by 0 bases and J by 2 bases, with 11 bases left in between. This CDR3 has 15 amino acids. This CDR3 is CASSLVGTLNTEAFF. The CDR3 DNA reads as TGTGCCAGCAGCTTGGTAGGGACATTAAACACTGAAGCTTTCTTT.

This chain connects TRBV7-2 to TRBJ1-1; D remains unclear. The germline CDR1 and CDR2 sequences are SGHTA and FQGNSA. The CDR3 totals 15 residues. V was cut by 2 bases and J by 4 bases, with 14 bases left in between. This chain's CDR3 is CASSLLSEGSTEAFF. CDR3 bases: TGTGCCAGCAGCTTACTTTCTGAGGGAAGCACTGAAGCTTTCTTT.

The chain uses TRBV9 and TRBJ2-3; 10 positions agree with TRBD2. J lost 0 bases, V lost 4 bases, and 8 bases had no gene match. CDR1 and CDR2 (germline): SGDLS, YYNGEE. This CDR3 has 17 amino acids. The CDR3 coding sequence is TGTGCCAGCAGCAACAATCTAGCGGGGGAAAGCACAGATACGCAGTATTTT. It is translated as CASSNNLAGESTDTQYF.